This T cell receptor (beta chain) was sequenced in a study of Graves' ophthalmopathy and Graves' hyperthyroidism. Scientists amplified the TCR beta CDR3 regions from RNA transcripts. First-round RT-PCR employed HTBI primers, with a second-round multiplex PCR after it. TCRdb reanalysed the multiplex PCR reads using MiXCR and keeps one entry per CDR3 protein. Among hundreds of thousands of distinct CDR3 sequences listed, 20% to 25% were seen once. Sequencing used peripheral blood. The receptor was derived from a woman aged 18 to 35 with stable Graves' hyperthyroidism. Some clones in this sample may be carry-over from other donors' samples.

This CDR3 is CSAREAGMNTEAFF. CDR3 sequence (DNA): TGCAGTGCTAGAGAAGCAGGGATGAACACTGAAGCTTTCTTT. The V and J genes are TRBV20-1 and TRBJ1-1, with D perhaps TRBD1 (5 bases). Trimming took 0 bases from V and 0 from J, leaving 8 bases between them. This CDR3 is 14 amino acids long. The V gene's germline CDR1 is DFQATT and CDR2 SNEGSKA (reference sequence).